This TCR beta chain was retrieved from a study of OX40 agonist ivuxolimab in advanced cancers. On the study more broadly: Every 2 weeks, ivuxolimab was infused into the patients intravenously at between 0.01 and 10 mg/kg. Overall study findings and caveats: Circulating CD4+ and CD8+ T cells showed clonal expansion by week 6 at 0.1 to 3.0 mg/kg. Researchers did not establish what antigens the expanded peripheral T cells target.

Germline values: CDR1 MDHEN, CDR2 SYDVKM. V was cut by 7 bases and J by 2 bases, with 12 bases left in between. The CDR3 is made up of 13 amino acids. Worth noting for this clone: Its antigen is currently unknown.

Using immunoSEQ multiplex PCR, the repertoire was profiled, and TCRdb retains in-frame clones only, with some absent. The sample holds about 54,000 clones; more than 85% are singletons and the top ten take about 12%. This specimen was CD4+ or CD8+ T cells sorted from blood, taken in a trial of the OX40 agonist ivuxolimab. This TCR was sampled from an adult with an advanced solid tumor such as melanoma, head and neck, liver or kidney cancer. The genes are TRBV28 and TRBJ2-7; perhaps D is TRBD1 or TRBD2 (5 bases each). DNA of the CDR3: TGTGCCAGCACGAGAGGGGCCACCTACGAGCAGTACTTC. As protein: CASTRGATYEQYF.